Given below is one T cell receptor (beta chain) in context. Generated by immunoSEQ multiplex PCR, the TCRdb table keeps only in-frame clones and is missing some. The repertoire has hundreds of thousands of clones, about four fifths of them found once; the top ten carry around 7.2%. Germline lookup yields CDR1 MNHEY and CDR2 SMNVEV (reference sequence). Trimming cost V 2 bases and J 4 bases; bases outside gene matches: 9. The CDR3 extends over 16 amino acids. The data belong to a study of blood T cell repertoires in COVID-19. As for the study in general: Samples taken during acute and convalescent COVID-19 were collected in the United States, Italy and Spain.

Patients from Seattle were sampled longitudinally, starting during active infection. What was sequenced was peripheral blood. The rearrangement joins TRBV27 to TRBJ1-1, with 8 nucleotides matching TRBD1. The sequence derives from a woman aged 80 or older with COVID-19, enrolled during active disease. The CDR3 DNA sequence: TGTGCCAGCAGTTTAAGGACAGGGCCGGGTTCCACTGAAGCTTTCTTT. This encodes CASSLRTGPGSTEAFF.